This TCR beta chain was captured in a study of T cell responses to AZD1222 COVID-19 vaccine. Study-wide results and limits: Vaccination with two AZD1222 doses was followed by a rise in Spike-specific TCR breadth and depth. It was only a handful of AZD1222 recipients who were seropositive at baseline.

Only in-frame clones appear in the TCRdb table, and some are missing; sequencing was by immunoSEQ multiplex PCR. The profile covers 90,000 to 120,000 clones, with 85% to 95% appearing a single time and 5% taken by the ten largest. In the case of this clone: Its target is not known.

The CDR3 is made up of 17 amino acids. Germline assignment: CDR1 LGHDT and CDR2 YNNKEL (reference sequence). V lost 1 base and J 7 bases, leaving 20 bases between the germline ends. The rearrangement links TRBV3-1 (or the pseudogene TRBV3-2) to TRBJ2-1; possibly TRBD2 for D (5 bases). The sequence came from an adult in good health. The starting material was peripheral blood, obtained on day 0 of AZD1222 vaccination. In DNA, the CDR3 is TGTGCCAGCAGCCAAGTCCCCCCATTTAGGGAGACAAATGAGCAGTTCTTC. This translates into CASSQVPPFRETNEQFF.